These 5 T cell receptor beta chains were sequenced from one sample in a study of regulatory T cells in long-lasting Graves disease listed by TCRdb under 2021. The library was built by means of multiplex PCR. Sequencing instrument: Illumina HiSeq 4000. CDR3 regions were amplified by Arm-PCR with iRepertoire HTBI primers to construct TCR beta libraries. Through fastp at Q25 and MiXCR, TCRdb rebuilt clones from the public reads, retaining in-frame beta chains. CDR3 protein duplicates are merged, each entry listing the most common genes and DNA. In this sample the table shows 400,000 or so distinct CDR3 sequences, around 20% of which occur a single time. The ten largest clones capture around 20% of the sample. The time point label of this sample denotes: persistent/refractory GD, antithyroid drugs over 5 years with positive TRAb. For both TCR sequencing and RNA sequencing, RNA was extracted from PBMCs in TRIzol.

This specimen consisted of peripheral blood mononuclear cells (PBMCs), obtained when the disease was refractory, from a patient treated with antithyroid drugs. The receptors here all came from a female donor with Graves disease.

At least ten counts were recorded for this clonotype. The J gene is TRBJ2-5, the V gene TRBV6-2 or TRBV6-3; D is possibly TRBD2 (5 bases). There are 16 residues in the CDR3. Trimming left V 3 bases short and J 5 bases short, with 19 bases between. Germline CDR1 reads MNHEY; CDR2 reads SVGEGT. CDR3 sequence (DNA): TGTGCCAGCAGTTATGGTTTAGCGAGATGGAGGGAGACCCAGTACTTC. Its translation: CASSYGLARWRETQYF.

Concerning this clonotype itself: A read error may produce the germline difference seen at one junction end. V and J are TRBV4-3 and TRBJ2-7; possible D gene TRBD2, 5 bases. The CDR3 is 16 residues long. Germline CDR1 is LGHNA and CDR2 is YSLEER. CDR3 coding DNA: TGCGCCAGCAGCCAAGATCGGAGCGGACCCTCCTACGGGCAGTACTTC. Translation: CASSQDRSGPSYGQYF.

This clonotype was counted at least ten times. This chain uses TRBV12-3 or TRBV12-4 with TRBJ1-1, with D unclear. Trimming pared 7 bases from V and 2 bases from J, leaving 11 bases between. The CDR3 covers 13 residues. This CDR3 reads CASTPGLNTEAFF. CDR3 nucleotide sequence: TGTGCCAGCACCCCCGGACTTAACACTGAAGCTTTCTTT.

A few counts support this clonotype. The chain carries TRBV2 and TRBJ2-1; D may be TRBD1 or TRBD2 (6 bases each). Trimming left V 3 bases short and J 9 bases short, with 27 bases between. The CDR3 contains 18 residues. CDR1 and CDR2 (germline): SNHLY, FYNNEI. CDR3 protein: CASSESDRPNVGLAEQFF. In DNA form, the CDR3 reads TGTGCCAGCAGTGAGAGTGACAGGCCAAATGTGGGACTGGCTGAGCAGTTCTTC.

A word on this clonotype: The junction departs from germline at one end; a sequencing error may be responsible. V usage is TRBV14 and J usage is TRBJ1-2; 8 nucleotides agree with TRBD1. CDR3 length: 17 amino acids. Germline CDR1 reads SGHDN; CDR2 reads FVKESK. CDR3 residues: CASGQGTGLGALYGYTF. CDR3 in DNA: TGTGCCAGCGGCCAGGGGACAGGCCTAGGGGCCTTATATGGCTACACCTTC.